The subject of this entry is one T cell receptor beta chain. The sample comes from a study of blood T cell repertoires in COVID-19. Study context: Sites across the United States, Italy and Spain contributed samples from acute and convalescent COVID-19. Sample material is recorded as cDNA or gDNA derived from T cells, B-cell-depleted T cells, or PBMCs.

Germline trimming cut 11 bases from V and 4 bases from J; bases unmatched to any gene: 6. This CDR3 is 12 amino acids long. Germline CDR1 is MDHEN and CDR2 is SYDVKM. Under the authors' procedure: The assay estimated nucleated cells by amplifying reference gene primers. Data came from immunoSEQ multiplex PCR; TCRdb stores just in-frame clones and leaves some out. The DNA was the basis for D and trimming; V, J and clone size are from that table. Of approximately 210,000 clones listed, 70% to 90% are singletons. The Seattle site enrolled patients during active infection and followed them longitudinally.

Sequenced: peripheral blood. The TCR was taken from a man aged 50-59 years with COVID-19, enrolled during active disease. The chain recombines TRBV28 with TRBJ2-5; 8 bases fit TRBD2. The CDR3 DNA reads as TGTGCCTGTTCTAGCGGGTCAGAGACCCAGTACTTC. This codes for CACSSGSETQYF.